This TCR beta chain was retrieved from a study of CD8 T cells in Susac syndrome. Background on the study: At the time their blood was drawn, patients with Susac syndrome were either therapy-naive, on corticosteroids (with some of them also receiving intravenous immunoglobulin), or on intravenous immunoglobulin alone.

Trimming removed 6 bases from V and 5 bases from J, with 6 bases in between. This CDR3 comprises 11 residues. Germline CDR1 reads KGHSH; CDR2 reads LQKENI. It was with random hexamers that roughly 0.45 to 1 ug RNA was reverse transcribed. TCRdb fed the immunoSEQ multiplex PCR reads into MiXCR, producing one record per CDR3 protein. The sample shows 150,000 to 200,000 distinct CDR3 sequences, roughly 95% of them seen only once. The material sequenced was CD4+ T cells from PBMCs. The sequence derives from a human donor with Susac syndrome. The V and J genes are TRBV18 and TRBJ2-3; no firm D call. The CDR3 is CASSEIDTQYF. In DNA, the CDR3 is TGTGCCAGCTCCGAGATAGATACGCAGTATTTT.